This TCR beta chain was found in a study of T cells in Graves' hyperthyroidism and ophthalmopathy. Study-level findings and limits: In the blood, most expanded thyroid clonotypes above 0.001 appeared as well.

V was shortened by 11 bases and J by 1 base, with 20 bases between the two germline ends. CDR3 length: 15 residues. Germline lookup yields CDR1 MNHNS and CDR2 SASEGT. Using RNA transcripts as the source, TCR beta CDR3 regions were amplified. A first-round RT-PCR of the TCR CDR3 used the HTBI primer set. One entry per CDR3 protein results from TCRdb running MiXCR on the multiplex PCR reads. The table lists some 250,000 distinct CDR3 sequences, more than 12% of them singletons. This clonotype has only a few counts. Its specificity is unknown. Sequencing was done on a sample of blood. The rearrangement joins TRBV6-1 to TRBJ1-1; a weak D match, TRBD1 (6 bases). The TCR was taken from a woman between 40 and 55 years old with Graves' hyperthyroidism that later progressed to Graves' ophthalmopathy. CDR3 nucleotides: TGTGCCCGCCCCCTGCGGGGGCTAGGGAACACTGAAGCTTTCTTT. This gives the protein CARPLRGLGNTEAFF.